This entry lists 9 T cell receptor beta chains sequenced from one sample in a study of blood T cell repertoires in COVID-19. Measured with immunoSEQ multiplex PCR; TCRdb has only the in-frame clones, and not every one. The sample holds around 170,000 clones, around 83% seen once. The sequencing input was peripheral blood. The receptors were sampled from a woman in her thirties or forties with acute or convalescent COVID-19.

This clone was picked up a small number of times. V is TRBV18 and J is TRBJ1-1, with a weak D call TRBD1 (6 bases). This CDR3 is built from 15 residues. Trimming pared 7 bases from V and 4 bases from J, leaving 19 bases between. Germline V gene data show CDR1 as KGHSH and CDR2 as LQKENI. In DNA, the CDR3 is TGTGCCAGCTTAGAGAGCAGGGGTTTAGGCACTGAAGCTTTCTTT. It yields the protein CASLESRGLGTEAFF.

The rearrangement uses TRBV11-1 and TRBJ2-5, with TRBD2 matching over 13 bases. The CDR3 loop spans 15 amino acids. Germline V gene sequence: CDR1 SGHAT, CDR2 FQDESV (reference sequence). The V segment lost 5 bases and the J segment 5 bases; nucleotides outside the gene matches: 5. The CDR3 is CASSARTSGGETQYF. CDR3 bases: TGTGCCAGCAGCGCGCGGACTAGCGGGGGTGAGACCCAGTACTTC.

The chain has TRBV4-2 and TRBJ1-1; D unresolved. The CDR3 is 16 amino acids. The V end was cut by 8 bases, the J end by 2 bases, with 21 bases between. The V gene's germline CDR1 is LGHNA and CDR2 YNFKEQ. CDR3 loop: CASGPAPGQLNTEAFF. In nucleotides, the CDR3 is TGTGCCAGCGGCCCCGCTCCTGGGCAGCTCAACACTGAAGCTTTCTTT.

This clone was seen only a few times. The chain couples TRBV30 to TRBJ1-6, with 10 nucleotides matching TRBD1. CDR3 length equals 14 residues. In germline, CDR1 is GTSNPN, CDR2 SVGIG (reference sequence). The junction had 5 bases not matched to a gene; V was cut back by 0 bases and J by 12 bases. As DNA, the CDR3 is TGTGCCTGGAGTGTCGGACAGGGGGGAAGACCCCTCCACTTT. Its translation: CAWSVGQGGRPLHF.

V and J are TRBV28 and TRBJ2-3; TRBD2 aligns across 7 bases. The CDR3 loop spans 14 amino acids. Germline V gene data show CDR1 as MDHEN and CDR2 as SYDVKM. V shed 8 bases, J shed 2 bases, and the junction held 7 bases outside the gene matches. The CDR3 sequence is CASLTGGNTDTQYF. The CDR3 nucleotides read TGTGCCAGCTTAACCGGGGGGAACACAGATACGCAGTATTTT.

CDR3 protein: CASSTPGTGPREQYF. Written as DNA, the CDR3 is TGTGCCAGCAGTACCCCCGGGACAGGGCCACGCGAGCAGTACTTC. The genes are TRBV28 and TRBJ2-7; the match to TRBD1 covers 9 bases. The V gene's germline CDR1 is MDHEN and CDR2 SYDVKM. CDR3 length: 15 residues. V shed 5 bases, J shed 6 bases, and the junction held 11 bases outside the gene matches.

The CDR3 spells CASSMDGGFYGYTF. CDR3 bases: TGTGCCAGTAGTATGGATGGGGGGTTCTATGGCTACACCTTC. V gene TRBV19 combines with J gene TRBJ1-2; tentative D call: TRBD1 (5 bases). The germline CDR1 and CDR2 sequences are LNHDA and SQIVND (reference sequence). Trimming left V 3 bases short and J 4 bases short, with 12 bases between. The length of the CDR3 is 14 residues.

V and J are TRBV6-5 and TRBJ1-6; 12 nucleotides line up with TRBD1. CDR1 is MNHEY, CDR2 SVGAGI, per germline. The trim removed 7 bases at V and 8 bases at J, leaving 6 bases unmatched. The CDR3 spans 15 residues. The CDR3, as DNA: TGTGCCAGCAACCCGGGACAGGGGGCGGATTCACCCCTCCACTTT. Amino acid sequence: CASNPGQGADSPLHF.

This clone occurred a few times. The CDR3 reads CRGLAGGTPQFF. As DNA, the CDR3 is TGTAGGGGACTAGCGGGAGGAACCCCGCAGTTCTTC. This chain links TRBV19 with TRBJ2-1; 15 bases align to TRBD2. Germline values: CDR1 LNHDA, CDR2 SQIVND (reference sequence). The CDR3 is made up of 12 amino acids.